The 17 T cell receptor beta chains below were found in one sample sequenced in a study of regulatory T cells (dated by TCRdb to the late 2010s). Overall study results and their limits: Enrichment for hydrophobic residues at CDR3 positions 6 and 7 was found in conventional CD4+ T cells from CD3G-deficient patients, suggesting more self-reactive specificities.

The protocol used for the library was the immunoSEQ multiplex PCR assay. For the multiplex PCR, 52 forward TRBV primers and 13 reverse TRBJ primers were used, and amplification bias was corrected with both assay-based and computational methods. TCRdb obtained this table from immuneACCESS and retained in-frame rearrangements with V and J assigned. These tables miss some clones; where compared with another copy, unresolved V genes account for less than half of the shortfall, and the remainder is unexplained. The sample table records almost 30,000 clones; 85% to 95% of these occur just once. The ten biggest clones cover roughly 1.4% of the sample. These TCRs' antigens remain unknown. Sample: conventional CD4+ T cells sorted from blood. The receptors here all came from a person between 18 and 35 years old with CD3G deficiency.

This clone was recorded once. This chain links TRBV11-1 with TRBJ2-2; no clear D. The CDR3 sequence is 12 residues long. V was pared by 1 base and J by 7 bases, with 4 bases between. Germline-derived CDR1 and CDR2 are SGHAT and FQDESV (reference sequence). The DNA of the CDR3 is TGTGCCAGCAGCTTAGAAGGCGGGGAGCTGTTTTTT. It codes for CASSLEGGELFF.

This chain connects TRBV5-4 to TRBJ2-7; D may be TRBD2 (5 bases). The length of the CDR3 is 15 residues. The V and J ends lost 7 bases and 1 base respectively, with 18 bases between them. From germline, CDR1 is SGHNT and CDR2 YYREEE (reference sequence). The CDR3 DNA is TGTGCCAGCCACCGCCCAACCTCGGGGTCCTACGAGCAGTACTTC. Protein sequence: CASHRPTSGSYEQYF.

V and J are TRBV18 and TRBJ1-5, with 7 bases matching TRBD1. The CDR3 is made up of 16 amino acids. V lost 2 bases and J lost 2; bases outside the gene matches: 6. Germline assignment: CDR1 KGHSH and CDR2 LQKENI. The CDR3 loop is CASSPWTGSRNQPQHF. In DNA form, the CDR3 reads TGTGCCAGCTCACCATGGACAGGCTCTCGCAATCAGCCCCAGCATTTT.

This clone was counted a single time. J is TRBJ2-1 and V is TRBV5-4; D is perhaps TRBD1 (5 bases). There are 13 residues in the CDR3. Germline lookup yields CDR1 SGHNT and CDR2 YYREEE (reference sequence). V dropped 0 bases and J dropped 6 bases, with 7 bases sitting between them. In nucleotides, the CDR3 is TGTGCCAGCAGCTTGGGGACAATCAATGAGCAGTTCTTC. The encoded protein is CASSLGTINEQFF.

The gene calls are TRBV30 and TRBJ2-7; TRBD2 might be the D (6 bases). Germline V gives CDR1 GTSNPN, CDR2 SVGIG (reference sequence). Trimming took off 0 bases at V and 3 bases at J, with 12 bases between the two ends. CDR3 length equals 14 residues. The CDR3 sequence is CAWSVGGAGYEQYF. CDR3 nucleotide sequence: TGTGCCTGGAGTGTCGGAGGGGCTGGCTACGAGCAGTACTTC.

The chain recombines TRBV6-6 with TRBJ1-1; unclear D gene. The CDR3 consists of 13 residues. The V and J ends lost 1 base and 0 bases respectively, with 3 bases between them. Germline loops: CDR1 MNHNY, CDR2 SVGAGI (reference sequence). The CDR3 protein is CASSYFLNTEAFF. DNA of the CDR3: TGTGCCAGCAGTTACTTTCTGAACACTGAAGCTTTCTTT.

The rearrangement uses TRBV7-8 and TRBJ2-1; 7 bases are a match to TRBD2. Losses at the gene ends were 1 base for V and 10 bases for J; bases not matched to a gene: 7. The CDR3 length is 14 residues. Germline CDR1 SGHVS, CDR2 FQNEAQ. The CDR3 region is CASSLGRTAGEQFF. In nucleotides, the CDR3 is TGTGCCAGCAGCTTAGGCCGAACAGCGGGGGAGCAGTTCTTC.

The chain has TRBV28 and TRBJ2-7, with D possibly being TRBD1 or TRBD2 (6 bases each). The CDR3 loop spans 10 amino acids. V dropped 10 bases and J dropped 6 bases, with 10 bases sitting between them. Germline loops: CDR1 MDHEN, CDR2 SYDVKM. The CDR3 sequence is CATGAREQYF. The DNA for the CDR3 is TGTGCCACGGGGGCGCGCGAGCAGTACTTC.

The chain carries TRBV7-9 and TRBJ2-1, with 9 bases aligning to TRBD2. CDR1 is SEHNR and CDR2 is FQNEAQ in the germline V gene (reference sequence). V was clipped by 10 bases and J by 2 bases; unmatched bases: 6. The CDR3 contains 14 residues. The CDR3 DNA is TGTGCCACTGCTAGCGGGGTTACCTACAATGAGCAGTTCTTC. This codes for CATASGVTYNEQFF.

The CDR3 reads CASMSPNTGELFF. CDR3 DNA sequence: TGCGCCAGCATGTCTCCGAACACCGGGGAGCTGTTTTTT. This chain uses TRBV5-1 with TRBJ2-2; the D is unclear. V lost 6 bases to trimming and J lost 0 bases, with 6 bases between them. The CDR3 has 13 residues. Germline values: CDR1 SGHRS, CDR2 YFSETQ.

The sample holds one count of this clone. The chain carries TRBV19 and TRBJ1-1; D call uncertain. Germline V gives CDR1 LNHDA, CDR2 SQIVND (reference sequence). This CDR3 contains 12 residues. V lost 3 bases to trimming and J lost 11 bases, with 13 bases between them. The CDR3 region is CASSIKGGMAFF. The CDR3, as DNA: TGTGCCAGTAGTATCAAGGGAGGGATGGCTTTCTTT.

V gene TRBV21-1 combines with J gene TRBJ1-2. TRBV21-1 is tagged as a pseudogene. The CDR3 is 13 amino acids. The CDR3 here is CASSKAPFYGYTF. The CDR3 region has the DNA TGTGCCAGCAGCAAAGCTCCGTTCTATGGCTACACCTTC.

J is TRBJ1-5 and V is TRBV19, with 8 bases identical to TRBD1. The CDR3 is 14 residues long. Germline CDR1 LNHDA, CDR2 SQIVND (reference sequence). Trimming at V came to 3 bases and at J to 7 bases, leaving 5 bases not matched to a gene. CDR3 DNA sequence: TGTGCCAGTAGTATGCGACAGGGGCCCCAGCCCCAGCATTTT. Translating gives CASSMRQGPQPQHF.

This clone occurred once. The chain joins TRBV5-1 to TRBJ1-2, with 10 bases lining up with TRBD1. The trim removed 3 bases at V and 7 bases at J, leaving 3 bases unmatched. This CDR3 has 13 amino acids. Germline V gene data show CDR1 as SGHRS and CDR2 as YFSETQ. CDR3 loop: CASSYRDRGGYTF. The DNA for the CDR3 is TGCGCCAGCAGCTATCGGGACAGGGGTGGCTACACCTTC.

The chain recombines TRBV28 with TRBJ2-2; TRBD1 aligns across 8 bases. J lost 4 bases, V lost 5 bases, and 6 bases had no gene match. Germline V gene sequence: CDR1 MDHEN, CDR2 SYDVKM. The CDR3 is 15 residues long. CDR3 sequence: CASSTRTGSTGELFF. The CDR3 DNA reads TGTGCCAGCAGTACCAGGACAGGGAGCACCGGGGAGCTGTTTTTT.

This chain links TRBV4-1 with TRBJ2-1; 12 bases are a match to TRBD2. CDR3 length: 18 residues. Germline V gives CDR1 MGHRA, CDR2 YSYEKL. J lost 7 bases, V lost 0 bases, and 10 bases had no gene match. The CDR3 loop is CASSQEVSTSGRRNEQFF. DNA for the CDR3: TGCGCCAGCAGCCAAGAAGTATCGACTAGCGGGAGAAGAAATGAGCAGTTCTTC.

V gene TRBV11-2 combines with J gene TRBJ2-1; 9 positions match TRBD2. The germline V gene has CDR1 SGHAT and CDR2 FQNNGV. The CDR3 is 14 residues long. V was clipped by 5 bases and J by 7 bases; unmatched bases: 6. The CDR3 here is CASSRRLAVNEQFF. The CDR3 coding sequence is TGTGCCAGCAGCCGCCGACTAGCGGTAAATGAGCAGTTCTTC.